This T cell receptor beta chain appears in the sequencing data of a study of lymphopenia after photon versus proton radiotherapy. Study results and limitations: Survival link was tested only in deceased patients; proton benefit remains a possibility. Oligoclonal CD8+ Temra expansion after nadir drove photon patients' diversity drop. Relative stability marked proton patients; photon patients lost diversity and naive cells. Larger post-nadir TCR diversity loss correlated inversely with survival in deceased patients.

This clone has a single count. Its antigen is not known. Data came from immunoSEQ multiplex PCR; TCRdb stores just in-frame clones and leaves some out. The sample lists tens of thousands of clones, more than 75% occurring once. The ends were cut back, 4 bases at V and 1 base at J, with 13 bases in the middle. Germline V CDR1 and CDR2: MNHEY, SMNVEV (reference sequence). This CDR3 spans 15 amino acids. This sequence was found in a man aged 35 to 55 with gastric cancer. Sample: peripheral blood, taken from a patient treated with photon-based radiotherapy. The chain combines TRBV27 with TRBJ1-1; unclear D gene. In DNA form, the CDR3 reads TGTGCCAGCAGTTCCCGTGGAGGATCGAACACTGAAGCTTTCTTT. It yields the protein CASSSRGGSNTEAFF.